This TCR beta chain came from a study of blood T cell repertoires in COVID-19. About the research overall: COVID-19 samples, acute and convalescent, were from the United States, Italy and Spain. Sources were T cells, B-cell-depleted T cells, or PBMCs; the material itself was cDNA or gDNA.

Clones were sequenced by immunoSEQ multiplex PCR, and TCRdb holds only the in-frame ones, with some missing. Of 150,000 to 200,000 clones detected, 79% appear once; the ten largest clones hold around 16%. Source material: peripheral blood. The sequence derives from a man aged 55 to 70 with active or convalescent COVID-19.

DNA of the CDR3: TGTGCCAGCAGCCCCCCCGCCGGGGAGCTGTTTTTT. It is translated as CASSPPAGELFF. The chain combines TRBV7-2 with TRBJ2-2; D ambiguous. Trimming shortened V by 5 bases and J by 6 bases, and 7 bases separated the two germline ends. There are 12 residues in the CDR3. Germline values: CDR1 SGHTA, CDR2 FQGNSA.